There are a few counts of the clone carrying this T cell receptor beta chain. The antigen is unknown. The data were obtained in a study of beta chain features in type 1 diabetes. Study-wide results and limits: There was a moderate but significant shortening of TCRB CDR3s in all four CD4+ subsets of Type 1 diabetes patients.

Each sorted population was over 95% pure. CDR1 SGHVS and CDR2 FQNEAQ come from the germline V gene. CDR3 length: 15 amino acids. The ends lost 2 bases at V and 4 bases at J; junction bases unmatched: 4. TCRB transcripts that were expressed got sequenced, as all of the isolated RNA had been reverse transcribed. Only in-frame clones appear in the TCRdb table, and some are missing; sequencing was by immunoSEQ multiplex PCR. This sample has 95,000 to 150,000 clones; about a sixth occur once, and the top ten carry 2% to 2.5%. Sequences were obtained from central memory CD4+ T cells from blood. The chain has TRBV7-8 and TRBJ1-2; 10 bases fit TRBD1. The sequence derives from a young man with type 1 diabetes. CDR3 sequence reads: CASSLMGQGSYGYTF. In nucleotides, the CDR3 is TGTGCCAGCAGCTTAATGGGACAGGGGAGCTATGGCTACACCTTC.